A single sample gave rise to the 23 T cell receptor beta chains below, sequenced in a study of control samples from healthy donors and cancer patients. The data were produced by immunoSEQ multiplex PCR, yet TCRdb's version contains in-frame clones alone and is incomplete. The sample includes under 200,000 clones, approximately 94% of them seen just once. Sequencing was performed on PBMCs. The source is a man between 60 and 70 years old with colorectal cancer.

The rearrangement joins TRBV30 to TRBJ1-1, with D perhaps matching TRBD1 (6 bases). The germline gives CDR1 GTSNPN, CDR2 SVGIG (reference sequence). Trimming left V 3 bases short and J 3 bases short, with 17 bases between. The CDR3 is made up of 15 amino acids. The CDR3 bases are TGTGCCTGGAGGAAGGGGGGGCGGACGGACACTGAAGCTTTCTTT. It specifies CAWRKGGRTDTEAFF.

V gene TRBV6-5 combines with J gene TRBJ2-7; D uncertain. CDR1 is MNHEY, CDR2 SVGAGI, per germline. The CDR3 contains 13 residues. V was cut by 5 bases and J by 0 bases, with 8 bases left in between. The CDR3 DNA reads TGTGCCAGCAGTCACTTTAGCTCCTACGAGCAGTACTTC. Residues: CASSHFSSYEQYF.

The rearrangement links TRBV6-5 to TRBJ1-5; D might be TRBD1 (6 bases). Germline V CDR1 and CDR2: MNHEY, SVGAGI. The CDR3 sequence is 15 residues long. Trimming took off 6 bases at V and 6 bases at J, with 18 bases between the two ends. The CDR3 DNA reads as TGTGCCAGCAGCCTTGACGGGGGCCCTGGTCAGCCCCAGCATTTT. It specifies CASSLDGGPGQPQHF.

This clone has just one count. V is TRBV4-3 and J is TRBJ1-3; D remains ambiguous. From germline, CDR1 is LGHNA and CDR2 YSLEER. Trimming took 1 base from V and 4 from J, leaving 11 bases between them. The CDR3 has 15 amino acids. CDR3 in amino acids: CASSQGPGYGNTIYF. As DNA, the CDR3 is TGCGCCAGCAGCCAAGGACCCGGGTACGGAAACACCATATATTTT.

V and J are TRBV27 and TRBJ2-1, with TRBD2 matching over 14 bases. The germline gives CDR1 MNHEY, CDR2 SMNVEV (reference sequence). CDR3 length equals 17 residues. Trimming cost V 8 bases and J 4 bases; bases outside gene matches: 10. CDR3 DNA: TGTGCCAGCGGGACTAGCGGGGGCCGGACCAATTACAATGAGCAGTTCTTC. Translating it yields CASGTSGGRTNYNEQFF.

This chain joins TRBV21-1 and TRBJ1-5; the DNA was not used to check the table's D call, TRBD1. TRBV21-1 is a pseudogene locus. The CDR3 has 15 amino acids. CDR3 in DNA: TGTGCCAGCAGCAAAGTCAGGGGAAGCAATCAGCCCCAGCATTTT. Its protein is CASSKVRGSNQPQHF.

CDR3 DNA sequence: TGTGCCAGCAGCACGGGACCTTTGGGCACTAATGAAAAACTGTTTTTT. Residues: CASSTGPLGTNEKLFF. The chain combines TRBV5-5 with TRBJ1-4; perhaps TRBD1 as D (5 bases). CDR1 SGHKS and CDR2 YYEKEE come from the germline V gene (reference sequence). The germline V and J ends were trimmed by 4 bases and 2 bases, with 15 bases remaining between them. This CDR3 has 16 amino acids.

The rearrangement links TRBV5-1 to TRBJ1-6; TRBD1 matches at 10 bases. CDR1 is SGHRS and CDR2 is YFSETQ in the germline V gene. The CDR3 sequence is 14 residues long. The V gene end was trimmed by 4 bases and the J gene end by 8 bases; junction bases not matched to a gene: 3. The CDR3 protein is CASSPGQGDSPLHF. The CDR3 DNA reads as TGCGCCAGCAGCCCAGGACAGGGGGATTCACCCCTCCACTTT.

The chain recombines TRBV19 with TRBJ1-3; unclear D gene. The CDR3 loop spans 14 amino acids. V lost 1 base and J lost 1, with 5 bases in between. The germline gives CDR1 LNHDA, CDR2 SQIVND (reference sequence). The CDR3 nucleotides are TGTGCCAGTAGTATAGGGGGATCTGGAAACACCATATATTTT. Its protein is CASSIGGSGNTIYF. Based on the CDR3 plus reference TRBV19 and TRBJ1-3, the full variable domain is DGGITQSPKYLFRKEGQNVTLSCEQNLNHDAMYWYRQDPGQGLRLIYYSQIVNDFQKGDIAEGYSVSREKKESFPLTVTSAQKNPTAFYLCASSIGGSGNTIYFGEGSWLTVV.

This chain connects TRBV5-6 to TRBJ2-7; weak D call: TRBD2 (6 bases). V was cut by 2 bases and J by 3 bases, with 15 bases left in between. Germline V gives CDR1 SGHDT, CDR2 YYEEEE. This CDR3 region has 15 residues. This CDR3 is CASSFKTGLLYEQYF. The CDR3 DNA reads as TGTGCCAGCAGCTTTAAAACGGGACTTCTCTACGAGCAGTACTTC. Combining the CDR3 with reference TRBV5-6 and TRBJ2-7 gives the whole variable domain DAGVTQSPTHLIKTRGQQVTLRCSPKSGHDTVSWYQQALGQGPQFIFQYYEEEERQRGNFPDRFSGHQFPNYSSELNVNALLLGDSALYLCASSFKTGLLYEQYFGPGTRLTVT.

This sequence joins TRBV4-1 and TRBJ2-3; 7 bases agree with TRBD1. In germline, CDR1 is MGHRA, CDR2 YSYEKL. CDR3 length equals 16 residues. V trimming: 3 bases; J trimming: 0 bases; junction bases outside the gene matches: 6. The chain's CDR3 is CASSHPRQGSTDTQYF. The CDR3 DNA reads as TGCGCCAGCAGCCACCCCAGACAGGGCAGCACAGATACGCAGTATTTT.

The genes are TRBV28 and TRBJ1-6; 7 positions match TRBD1. V gave up 6 bases and J gave up 0 bases; unmatched junction bases: 5. This CDR3 comprises 16 residues. CDR1 is MDHEN, CDR2 SYDVKM, per germline. The CDR3 nucleotides are TGTGCCAGCAGGTCGACAGGGAGCTCCTATAATTCACCCCTCCACTTT. It translates to CASRSTGSSYNSPLHF. The full variable domain, its missing parts supplied by reference TRBV28 and TRBJ1-6, is DVKVTQSSRYLVKRTGEKVFLECVQDMDHENMFWYRQDPGLGLRLIYFSYDVKMKEKGDIPEGYSVSREKKERFSLILESASTNQTSMYLCASRSTGSSYNSPLHFGNGTRLTVT.

The chain couples TRBV6-5 to TRBJ2-3, with TRBD2 matching over 11 bases. The CDR3 has 15 amino acids. The trim removed 3 bases at V and 6 bases at J, leaving 5 bases unmatched. Germline V CDR1 and CDR2: MNHEY, SVGAGI. DNA of the CDR3: TGTGCCAGCAGTTATAGCGGGGGGGCCAGGGATACGCAGTATTTT. Translation gives CASSYSGGARDTQYF.

This clone has a single count. The gene calls are TRBV2 and TRBJ2-7; D ambiguous. V lost 10 bases and J lost 0, with 13 bases in between. From germline, CDR1 is SNHLY and CDR2 FYNNEI. The CDR3 spans 13 residues. Here the CDR3 reads CATGGRSSYEQYF. The CDR3 DNA is TGTGCCACGGGTGGTAGGTCCTCCTACGAGCAGTACTTC.

This clone appeared once. This sequence joins TRBV9 and TRBJ2-3; TRBD2 aligns across 14 bases. With 3 bases clipped from V and 4 bases from J, the junction kept 4 bases outside the gene matches. Germline CDR1 reads SGDLS; CDR2 reads YYNGEE. The CDR3 contains 16 residues. The CDR3 loop is CASSAGTSGGADTQYF. In nucleotides, the CDR3 is TGTGCCAGCAGCGCCGGGACTAGCGGGGGTGCAGATACGCAGTATTTT. Together with reference TRBV9 and TRBJ2-3, the CDR3 gives the full variable domain: DSGVTQTPKHLITATGQRVTLRCSPRSGDLSVYWYQQSLDQGLQFLIQYYNGEERAKGNILERFSAQQFPDLHSELNLSSLELGDSALYFCASSAGTSGGADTQYFGPGTRLTVL.

The chain employs TRBV5-1 and TRBJ1-5, with 7 bases matching TRBD1. This CDR3 contains 15 residues. The V gene's germline CDR1 is SGHRS and CDR2 YFSETQ. V was clipped by 2 bases and J by 5 bases; unmatched bases: 7. The CDR3: CASSFGAGGDQPQHF. CDR3 nucleotides: TGCGCCAGCAGCTTTGGGGCAGGGGGGGATCAGCCCCAGCATTTT.

The chain carries TRBV18 and TRBJ2-5, with 7 bases lining up with TRBD1. J lost 4 bases, V lost 2 bases, and 7 bases had no gene match. Per germline, CDR1 KGHSH and CDR2 LQKENI. The CDR3 extends over 15 amino acids. This chain's CDR3 is CASSPGSGGRETQYF. The CDR3 DNA is TGTGCCAGCTCACCAGGGTCAGGGGGAAGAGAGACCCAGTACTTC.

The rearrangement uses TRBV6-5 and TRBJ2-3; tentative D call: TRBD2 (7 bases). CDR3 length: 15 residues. CDR1 is MNHEY, CDR2 SVGAGI, per germline. V was clipped by 0 bases and J by 7 bases, with 14 bases between them. CDR3 nucleotide sequence: TGTGCCAGCAGTTACTCGAAGGGGGGGCCATATACGCAGTATTTT. Its protein is CASSYSKGGPYTQYF.

This chain links TRBV24-1 with TRBJ2-5; the D call may be TRBD1 or TRBD2 (6 bases each). Germline V gives CDR1 KGHDR, CDR2 SFDVKD. This CDR3 contains 16 residues. V shed 10 bases and J shed 5 bases, with 25 bases lying between them. The CDR3 reads CATPPRGAGDVETQYF. The CDR3 coding sequence is TGTGCCACACCCCCAAGGGGGGCAGGGGATGTTGAGACCCAGTACTTC.

This chain joins TRBV19 and TRBJ1-4; a possible D gene is TRBD1 (5 bases). V lost 5 bases and J lost 7, with 14 bases in between. The V gene's germline CDR1 is LNHDA and CDR2 SQIVND (reference sequence). This CDR3 region has 14 residues. In DNA, the CDR3 is TGTGCCAGTAGTGCGGGCAGGGTGGGTGAAAAACTGTTTTTT. Residues: CASSAGRVGEKLFF.

This rearrangement joins TRBV7-2 to TRBJ1-3, with D possibly being TRBD1 (5 bases). Germline lookup yields CDR1 SGHTA and CDR2 FQGNSA. Trimming removed 6 bases at V and 1 base at J, with 16 bases between. The CDR3 has 16 amino acids. Here the CDR3 DNA reads TGTGCCAGCAGGGCGGCGAGGGGCGCGTCTGGAAACACCATATATTTT. This sequence encodes CASRAARGASGNTIYF. The full variable domain, completed using reference TRBV7-2 and TRBJ1-3, is GAGVSQSPSNKVTEKGKDVELRCDPISGHTALYWYRQSLGQGLEFLIYFQGNSAPDKSGLPSDRFSAERTGGSVSTLTIQRTQQEDSAVYLCASRAARGASGNTIYFGEGSWLTVV.

This chain joins TRBV7-6 and TRBJ2-7, with TRBD2 matching 7 bases. CDR1 and CDR2 (germline): SGHVS, FNYEAQ. Trimming cost V 6 bases and J 4 bases; bases outside gene matches: 12. The CDR3 consists of 15 residues. CDR3: CASSPLSGKRYEQYF. CDR3 in DNA: TGTGCCAGCAGTCCCTTGAGCGGGAAACGGTACGAGCAGTACTTC.

The CDR3 coding sequence is TGTGCCAGCAGCGTAGCTCCCAGCTCCCAAGAGACCCAGTACTTC. This translates into CASSVAPSSQETQYF. The chain carries TRBV9 and TRBJ2-5; D not resolved. The ends were cut back, 0 bases at V and 1 base at J, with 10 bases in the middle. This CDR3 is 15 amino acids long. Per germline, CDR1 SGDLS and CDR2 YYNGEE.